The following is a TCR beta chain sequence with its context. Antigen specificity is unknown. The junction does not match germline at one end; this may be a read error. This CDR3 comprises 14 residues. Per germline, CDR1 SSHAT and CDR2 FNYEAQ (reference sequence). Profiled with immunoSEQ multiplex PCR; TCRdb holds only in-frame clones, not every one. The table lists some 58,000 clones, about 90% of them singletons. As to time point: cycle 4 day 1 (C4D1), after around six weeks of nivolumab. No patient escaped relapse after autologous stem cell transplantation, and brentuximab vedotin exposure varied. This record belongs to a study of PD-1 blockade in classical Hodgkin lymphoma. Study conclusions and caveats: Baseline TCR diversity was reportedly lower in newly diagnosed patients than in healthy donors. It was reported as lower still in relapsed/refractory patients.

V and J are TRBV7-7 and TRBJ2-1; 7 bases fit TRBD2. The source was peripheral blood mononuclear cells (PBMCs), collected before the fourth cycle of nivolumab. The TCR originated in a human donor with classical Hodgkin lymphoma. CDR3 DNA: TGTGCTAGCAGCTTAAAGGCGGGGGTGAATGAGCAGTTCTTC. Its protein is CASSLKAGVNEQFF.